A selection of T cell receptor beta chains follows, all from one sample in a study of T-cell memory formation after mild COVID-19. TCRdb redid the calling of the 5' RACE reads with MiXCR, one entry per CDR3 protein. This table has fewer than 250,000 distinct CDR3 sequences, approximately 30% appearing once. Material: PBMCs or a T cell subset sorted from them (not recorded which). The receptor source for this set is an adult woman who had mild COVID-19 (a few samples of this study predate the infection). Cell type and time point are not known. CDR3s include the opening cysteine and the closing phenylalanine or tryptophan. The D gene is left open where the match is weak. Not every row has a clone size; where given, it reads once, few, many or a size class.

v_call,j_call,clone_size,d_call,cdr3_nt,cdr3_aa
TRBV7-2,TRBJ2-7,NA,NA,TGTGCCAGCAGCTTAATGGGTGTTGGGTACGAGCAGTACTTC,CASSLMGVGYEQYF
TRBV27,TRBJ2-3,many,NA,TGTGCCAGCAGTTTAAGTTCGGATACGCAGTATTTT,CASSLSSDTQYF
TRBV2,TRBJ1-6,NA,TRBD1,TGTGCCAGCAGTCTACAGGGGGTGGCCCTTAATTCACCCCTCCACTTT,CASSLQGVALNSPLHF
TRBV7-6,TRBJ2-1,NA,TRBD2,TGTGCCAGCAGCCGGGAAACCGGGACTAGCGCTTACAATGAGCAGTTCTTC,CASSRETGTSAYNEQFF
TRBV3-1,TRBJ1-2,NA,TRBD1,TGTGCCAGCAGCTTCGACAGGGGCTATGGCTACACCTTC,CASSFDRGYGYTF
TRBV7-2,TRBJ2-7,NA,TRBD2,TGTGCCAGCAGCCCTAGCGGGAGGGGCTTTTGGTACGAGCAGTACTTC,CASSPSGRGFWYEQYF
TRBV7-8,TRBJ2-1,few,NA,TGTGCCAGCAGCTCACCGACAGCGAACTTCTACAATGAGCAGTTCTTC,CASSSPTANFYNEQFF
TRBV10-3,TRBJ2-7,NA,TRBD2,TGTGCCATCAGTGAAGGTGGGCGACTAGCGGCCTACGAGCAGTACTTC,CAISEGGRLAAYEQYF
TRBV7-8,TRBJ1-1,few,TRBD1,TGTGCCAGCAGCTTAGCTGGGACAGCGAACACTGAAGCTTTCTTT,CASSLAGTANTEAFF
TRBV4-1,TRBJ1-2,NA,TRBD1,TGCGCCAGCAGCCAGACCCCTACAGGGGTGGATGGCTACACCTTC,CASSQTPTGVDGYTF
TRBV2,TRBJ2-1,once,TRBD2,TGTGCCACCAACCTTCGGACTAGCGGGGGTGAGCAGTTCTTC,CATNLRTSGGEQFF
TRBV27,TRBJ1-2,many,NA,TGTGCCAGCAGTTTATCAGGGCTATATGGCTACACCTTC,CASSLSGLYGYTF
TRBV6-2/TRBV6-3,TRBJ1-6,NA,NA,TGTGCCAGCAGTTACGGGGGGGGACTTAACAATTCACCCCTCCACTTT,CASSYGGGLNNSPLHF
TRBV7-6,TRBJ2-2,NA,TRBD2,TGTGCCAGCAGAGCTCTAGCGGGGGGTACCGGGGAGCTGTTTTTT,CASRALAGGTGELFF
TRBV29-1,TRBJ1-1,NA,NA,TGCAGCGCTGGGGGCGGTGAAGCTTTCTTT,CSAGGGEAFF
TRBV7-9,TRBJ2-7,many,NA,TGTGCCAGCAGTTTAGAAAGCTACGAGCAGTACTTC,CASSLESYEQYF
TRBV18,TRBJ2-2,NA,TRBD2,TGTGCCAGCTCACTAGCGGGAGGAACCACCGGGGAGCTGTTTTTT,CASSLAGGTTGELFF
TRBV12-3/TRBV12-4,TRBJ1-2,few,NA,TGTGCCAGCAGTTTCGACAGACGGGACTACACCTTC,CASSFDRRDYTF
TRBV5-1,TRBJ1-2,NA,NA,TGCGCCAGCAGCTTGGCGTCTAGCTATGGCTACACCTTC,CASSLASSYGYTF
TRBV20-1,TRBJ2-1,NA,NA,TGCAGTGCTAGAGTTCAGGGAGCCCACAATGAGCAGTTCTTC,CSARVQGAHNEQFF
TRBV4-3,TRBJ2-1,few,NA,TGCGCCAGCAGCCAAGATCGGCACAGGTACAATGAGCAGTTCTTC,CASSQDRHRYNEQFF
TRBV20-1,TRBJ2-7,NA,NA,TGCAGTGCCTCAAGGGAGAAGGGGGCGCTGGGAGGGACCTACGAGCAGTACTTC,CSASREKGALGGTYEQYF
TRBV9,TRBJ2-7,NA,NA,TGTGCCAGCAGCGTAGGGTCGGATAGCGAGTACGAGCAGTACTTC,CASSVGSDSEYEQYF
TRBV4-1,TRBJ2-7,NA,TRBD1,TGCGCCAGCAGCCAAGCGGCAGGGGGCGGAGAGCAGTACTTC,CASSQAAGGGEQYF
TRBV19,TRBJ2-7,NA,TRBD2,TGTGCCAGTAGTATAATAGCGGGGGCCTACGAGCAGTACTTC,CASSIIAGAYEQYF
TRBV7-2,TRBJ2-2,few,NA,TGTGCCAGCAAAAAGGACGGGGGGAACACCGGGGAGCTGTTTTTT,CASKKDGGNTGELFF
TRBV7-2,TRBJ2-3,many,TRBD2,TGTGCCAGCAGCTTAGCGGGGCTAGCGGGAGTAATAGCAGATACGCAGTATTTT,CASSLAGLAGVIADTQYF
TRBV2,TRBJ1-3,NA,NA,TGTGCCAGCAGGGGGGACATCTCTGGAAACACCATATATTTT,CASRGDISGNTIYF
TRBV12-3/TRBV12-4,TRBJ2-1,NA,TRBD2,TGTGCCAGTATCCTCACTAGCGGGAGGAGTGAGCAGTTCTTC,CASILTSGRSEQFF
TRBV29-1,TRBJ2-3,few,NA,TGCAGCGTTGAAGGCAGGGGAGGTACAGATACGCAGTATTTT,CSVEGRGGTDTQYF
TRBV30,TRBJ1-1,NA,TRBD1,TGTGCCTGGAGTTGGGACAGGGGTGTCACTGAAGCTTTCTTT,CAWSWDRGVTEAFF
TRBV7-6,TRBJ2-5,NA,TRBD1,TGTGCCAGCAGCTTAGCGCCCGGGACAGGCAAAGAGACCCAGTACTTC,CASSLAPGTGKETQYF
TRBV12-3/TRBV12-4,TRBJ1-6,few,NA,TGTGCCAGCCGTCCGGGCGGGGGGTTGAGCTCACCCCTCCACTTT,CASRPGGGLSSPLHF
TRBV4-2,TRBJ2-6,few,NA,TGTGCCAGCAGCCAAACCTCGACAGGCGGGGTGTTCTCTGGGGCCAACGTCCTGACTTTC,CASSQTSTGGVFSGANVLTF
TRBV12-3/TRBV12-4,TRBJ1-2,NA,NA,TGTGCCAGCAGTCCATCTAACTATGGCTACACCTTC,CASSPSNYGYTF
TRBV5-1,TRBJ2-1,NA,TRBD2,TGCGCCAGCAGCGGAAACTTGGGACTAGTCGATGAGCAGTTCTTC,CASSGNLGLVDEQFF
TRBV20-1,TRBJ2-2,many,TRBD2,TGCAGTGCTAGAGAACTAGCGGGGGGGTCTAACACCGGGGAGCTGTTTTTT,CSARELAGGSNTGELFF
TRBV4-3,TRBJ1-1,NA,TRBD1,TGCGCCAGCAGCCAAGACGGACAGGAGGTCCCGAACACTGAAGCTTTCTTT,CASSQDGQEVPNTEAFF
TRBV20-1,TRBJ1-6,once,NA,TGCAGTGCTAGTGTTCGTGGGGGGGAGTCGTCACCCCTCCACTTT,CSASVRGGESSPLHF
TRBV4-3,TRBJ1-1,NA,NA,TGCGCCAGCAGCCAAGTTTCGGGGCCCACTGAAGCTTTCTTT,CASSQVSGPTEAFF
TRBV7-9,TRBJ2-3,NA,NA,TGTGCCAGCAGCTTCCCCCCAGATACGCAGTATTTT,CASSFPPDTQYF
TRBV12-3/TRBV12-4,TRBJ2-3,NA,NA,TGTGCCAGCAGTTCCTCGGGACTGGCAGATACGCAGTATTTT,CASSSSGLADTQYF